This T cell receptor (beta chain) is drawn from a study of T cell repertoires in cytomegalovirus infection. To note about this clonotype: Its antigen is currently unknown.

Each CDR3 protein gets one entry after TCRdb re-called the reads with MiXCR. Found here are fewer than 900,000 distinct CDR3 sequences, about 28% of them singletons; the top ten hold around 13%. The CDR3 spans 17 residues. V was cut by 1 base and J by 0 bases, with 10 bases left in between. Germline V CDR1 and CDR2: LNHDA, SQIVND (reference sequence). This specimen consisted of cultured CD8+ T cells from PBMCs, obtained from culture after CMV antigen stimulation. The chain recombines TRBV19 with TRBJ1-6; D gene unclear. The source is a human donor in good health (CMV status not recorded). Some clones in this sample may be carry-over from other donors' samples. The CDR3 is CASSIVAASSYNSPLHF. CDR3 DNA sequence: TGTGCCAGTAGTATAGTGGCGGCGAGCTCCTATAATTCACCCCTCCACTTT.